These 12 T cell receptor beta chains were all obtained from the same sample, sequenced in a study of technical replicates of blood from several donors. Profiled with immunoSEQ multiplex PCR; TCRdb holds only in-frame clones, not every one. The sample holds around 84,000 clones; roughly 98% are singletons and the top ten take around 0.15%. The sequencing input was T cells isolated from PBMCs. These receptors all stem from a human donor in good health.

The chain employs TRBV7-2 and TRBJ2-4; 7 positions match TRBD1. V lost 1 base, J lost 7 bases, and 7 bases stayed unmatched. The length of the CDR3 is 15 residues. Germline V gene data show CDR1 as SGHTA and CDR2 as FQGNSA. CDR3 sequence (DNA): TGTGCCAGCAGCTTAGGGGACAGAGTGCGGAACATTCAGTACTTC. The encoded protein is CASSLGDRVRNIQYF.

This sequence joins TRBV4-1 and TRBJ2-3; TRBD1 matches 7 bases. CDR1 and CDR2 from the germline V gene are MGHRA and YSYEKL. The CDR3 consists of 17 residues. The trim removed 3 bases at V and 0 bases at J, leaving 9 bases unmatched. Here the CDR3 reads CASSHRDSFTSTDTQYF. In nucleotides, the CDR3 is TGCGCCAGCAGCCACCGGGACAGTTTCACTAGCACAGATACGCAGTATTTT.

The sample holds one count of this clone. This chain links TRBV6-5 with TRBJ1-2, with D uncertain. Germline assignment: CDR1 MNHEY and CDR2 SVGAGI. This CDR3 is 15 amino acids long. The germline V and J ends were trimmed by 2 bases and 6 bases, with 16 bases remaining between them. CDR3 in DNA: TGTGCCAGCAGTTACACCCCAGAAGCGGGCAATGGCTACACCTTC. Translating gives CASSYTPEAGNGYTF.

The chain joins TRBV7-9 to TRBJ1-3; D gene uncertain. CDR1 is SEHNR and CDR2 is FQNEAQ in the germline V gene (reference sequence). The CDR3 consists of 16 residues. Deletions cut 5 bases from V and 0 bases from J, with 14 bases between. The CDR3 reads CASSLIQRSSGNTIYF. The CDR3, as DNA: TGTGCCAGCAGCCTTATTCAGAGGTCCTCTGGAAACACCATATATTTT. Together with reference TRBV7-9 and TRBJ1-3, the CDR3 gives the full variable domain: DTGVSQNPRHKITKRGQNVTFRCDPISEHNRLYWYRQTLGQGPEFLTYFQNEAQLEKSRLLSDRFSAERPKGSFSTLEIQRTEQGDSAMYLCASSLIQRSSGNTIYFGEGSWLTVV.

This clone was observed once. V usage is TRBV19 and J usage is TRBJ1-1; weak D call: TRBD1 (5 bases). This CDR3 has 15 amino acids. Trimming removed 3 bases at V and 3 bases at J, with 14 bases between. Germline V lookup: CDR1 LNHDA, CDR2 SQIVND (reference sequence). The CDR3 region has the DNA TGTGCCAGTAGTATGGATAGCAGGGAGGACACTGAAGCTTTCTTT. Its protein product is CASSMDSREDTEAFF.

The CDR3 is CSASQGARGYTF. Written as DNA, the CDR3 is TGCAGCGCTTCACAGGGGGCGCGAGGCTACACCTTC. The chain carries TRBV29-1 and TRBJ1-2; 9 bases are shared with TRBD1. The CDR3 spans 12 residues. Trimming removed 7 bases from V and 8 bases from J; junction bases left unmatched: 8. Per the germline V gene, CDR1 is SQVTM and CDR2 is ANQGSEA.

The rearrangement uses TRBV7-2 and TRBJ2-2; TRBD2 matches at 11 bases. The CDR3 is 16 amino acids. Germline loops: CDR1 SGHTA, CDR2 FQGNSA. V trimming: 5 bases; J trimming: 4 bases; junction bases outside the gene matches: 6. CDR3 residues: CASSLTSGSVTGELFF. CDR3 coding DNA: TGTGCCAGCAGCCTTACTAGCGGGAGCGTCACCGGGGAGCTGTTTTTT.

This CDR3 reads CASSQEGTSGAGDTQYF. The CDR3 DNA reads as TGTGCCAGCAGCCAAGAGGGGACTAGCGGGGCCGGGGATACGCAGTATTTT. V gene TRBV4-2 combines with J gene TRBJ2-3; 13 bases align to TRBD2. Germline values: CDR1 LGHNA, CDR2 YNFKEQ. This CDR3 has 17 amino acids. V dropped 0 bases and J dropped 6; count of bases not matched to a gene: 6.

The chain joins TRBV7-9 to TRBJ1-1; 7 nucleotides match TRBD1. Germline V gene sequence: CDR1 SEHNR, CDR2 FQNEAQ (reference sequence). This CDR3 has 15 amino acids. J was trimmed by 1 base and V by 5 bases; bases with no gene match: 7. CDR3 sequence reads: CASSLRGQPNTEAFF. Here the CDR3 DNA reads TGTGCCAGCAGCCTGAGGGGACAGCCGAACACTGAAGCTTTCTTT.

This clone showed up just once. This sequence joins TRBV7-2 and TRBJ2-1; D unresolved. CDR3 length: 12 residues. V dropped 2 bases and J dropped 7 bases, with 6 bases sitting between them. Per the germline V gene, CDR1 is SGHTA and CDR2 is FQGNSA. Here the CDR3 reads CASSLLRNEQFF. DNA for the CDR3: TGTGCCAGCAGCTTATTGAGGAATGAGCAGTTCTTC.

A single count supports this clone. The gene calls are TRBV11-2 and TRBJ1-2; TRBD1 matches at 9 bases. The CDR3 sequence is 15 residues long. The germline gives CDR1 SGHAT, CDR2 FQNNGV. Trimming at V came to 6 bases and at J to 3 bases, leaving 8 bases not matched to a gene. This CDR3 reads CASRNTGGDDYGYTF. The CDR3 region has the DNA TGTGCCAGCAGGAATACAGGGGGCGACGACTATGGCTACACCTTC.

The gene calls are TRBV5-1 and TRBJ1-5; TRBD1 might be the D (6 bases). This CDR3 is 15 amino acids long. Germline V lookup: CDR1 SGHRS, CDR2 YFSETQ. V was clipped by 0 bases and J by 6 bases, with 13 bases between them. CDR3 nucleotide sequence: TGCGCCAGCAGCTTGGGGACAGCCGCGGGTCAGCCCCAGCATTTT. Its protein product is CASSLGTAAGQPQHF.